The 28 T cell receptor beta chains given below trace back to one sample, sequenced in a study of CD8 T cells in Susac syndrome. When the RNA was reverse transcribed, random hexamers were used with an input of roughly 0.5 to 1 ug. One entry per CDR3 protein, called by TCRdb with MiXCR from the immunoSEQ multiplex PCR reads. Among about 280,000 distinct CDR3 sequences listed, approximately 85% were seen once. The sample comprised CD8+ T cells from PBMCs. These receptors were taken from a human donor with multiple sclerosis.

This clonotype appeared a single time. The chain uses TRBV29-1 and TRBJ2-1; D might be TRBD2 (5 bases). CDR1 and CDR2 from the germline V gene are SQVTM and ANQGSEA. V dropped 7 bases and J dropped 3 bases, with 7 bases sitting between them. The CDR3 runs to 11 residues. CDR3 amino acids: CSARDYNEQFF. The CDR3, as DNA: TGCAGCGCCCGGGACTACAATGAGCAGTTCTTC.

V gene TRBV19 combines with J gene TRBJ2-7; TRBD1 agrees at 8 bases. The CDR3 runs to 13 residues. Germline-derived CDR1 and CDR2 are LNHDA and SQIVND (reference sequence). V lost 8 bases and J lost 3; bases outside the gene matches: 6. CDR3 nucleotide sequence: TGTGCCAGTGGACCCGGGACAGGCTACGAGCAGTACTTC. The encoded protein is CASGPGTGYEQYF.

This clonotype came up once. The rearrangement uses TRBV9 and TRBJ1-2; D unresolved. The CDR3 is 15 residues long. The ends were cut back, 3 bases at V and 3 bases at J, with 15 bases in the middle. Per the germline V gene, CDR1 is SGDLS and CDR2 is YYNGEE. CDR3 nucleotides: TGTGCCAGCAGCGCCGCTGGCAGCGGATACTATGGCTACACCTTC. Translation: CASSAAGSGYYGYTF. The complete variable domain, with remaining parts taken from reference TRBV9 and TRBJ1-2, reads DSGVTQTPKHLITATGQRVTLRCSPRSGDLSVYWYQQSLDQGLQFLIQYYNGEERAKGNILERFSAQQFPDLHSELNLSSLELGDSALYFCASSAAGSGYYGYTFGSGTRLTVV.

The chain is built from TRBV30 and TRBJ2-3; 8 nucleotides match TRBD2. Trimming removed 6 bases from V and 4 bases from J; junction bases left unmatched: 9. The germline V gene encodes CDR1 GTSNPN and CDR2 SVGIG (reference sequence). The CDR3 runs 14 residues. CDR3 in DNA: TGTGCCTGTCCCAAAGAACTAGCGGCAGATACGCAGTATTTT. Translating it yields CACPKELAADTQYF.

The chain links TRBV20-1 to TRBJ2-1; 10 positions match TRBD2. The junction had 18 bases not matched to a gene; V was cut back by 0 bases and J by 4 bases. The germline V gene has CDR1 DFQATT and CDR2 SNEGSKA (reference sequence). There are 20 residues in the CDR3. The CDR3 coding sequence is TGCAGTGCTAGAGATGCCCTAGCGGGAGCGGGGGGACACACTTACAATGAGCAGTTCTTC. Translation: CSARDALAGAGGHTYNEQFF.

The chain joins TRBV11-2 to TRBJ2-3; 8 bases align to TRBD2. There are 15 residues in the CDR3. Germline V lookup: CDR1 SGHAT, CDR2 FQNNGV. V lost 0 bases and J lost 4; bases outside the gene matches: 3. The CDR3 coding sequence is TGTGCCAGCAGCTTAGAGGCGGGAGGTGCAGATACGCAGTATTTT. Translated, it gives CASSLEAGGADTQYF.

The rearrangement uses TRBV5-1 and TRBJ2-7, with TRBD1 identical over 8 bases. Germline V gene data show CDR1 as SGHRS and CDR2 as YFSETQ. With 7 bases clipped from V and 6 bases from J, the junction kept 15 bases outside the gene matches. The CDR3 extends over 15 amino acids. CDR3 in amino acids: CASGLIRTGSIEQYF. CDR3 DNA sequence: TGCGCCAGCGGCCTCATTAGGACAGGGTCAATCGAGCAGTACTTC.

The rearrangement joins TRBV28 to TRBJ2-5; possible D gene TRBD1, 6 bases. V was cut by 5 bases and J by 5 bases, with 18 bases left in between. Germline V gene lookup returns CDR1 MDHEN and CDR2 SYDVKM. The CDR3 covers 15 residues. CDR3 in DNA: TGTGCCAGCAGTGCAGGACAGAGCACTAAGGAGACCCAGTACTTC. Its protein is CASSAGQSTKETQYF.

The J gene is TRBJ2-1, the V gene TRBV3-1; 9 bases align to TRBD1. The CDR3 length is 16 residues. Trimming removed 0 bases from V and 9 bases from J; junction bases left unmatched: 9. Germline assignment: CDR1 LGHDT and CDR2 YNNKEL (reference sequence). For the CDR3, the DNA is TGTGCCAGCAGCCAAGAAGTGTGGACAGGGGACGGTGAGCAGTTCTTC. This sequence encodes CASSQEVWTGDGEQFF.

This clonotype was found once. The CDR3 DNA sequence: TGTGCCAGCAGTCCCGGAAAGACGTACAATGAGCAGTTCTTC. The encoded protein is CASSPGKTYNEQFF. V usage is TRBV27 and J usage is TRBJ2-1, with D unresolved. This CDR3 has 14 residues. V shed 5 bases and J shed 4 bases, with 12 bases lying between them. CDR1 MNHEY and CDR2 SMNVEV come from the germline V gene (reference sequence).

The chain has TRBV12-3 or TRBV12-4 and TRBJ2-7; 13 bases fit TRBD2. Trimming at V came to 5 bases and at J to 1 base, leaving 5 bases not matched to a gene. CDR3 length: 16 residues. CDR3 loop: CASSTRLAGGSYEQYF. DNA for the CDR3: TGTGCCAGCAGTACGCGACTAGCGGGAGGTTCCTACGAGCAGTACTTC.

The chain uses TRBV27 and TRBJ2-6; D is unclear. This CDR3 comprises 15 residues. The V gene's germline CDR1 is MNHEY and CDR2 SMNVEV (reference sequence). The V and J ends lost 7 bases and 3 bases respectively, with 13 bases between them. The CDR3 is CASKPVGRGANVLTF. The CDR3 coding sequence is TGTGCCAGCAAACCCGTAGGACGTGGGGCCAACGTCCTGACTTTC.

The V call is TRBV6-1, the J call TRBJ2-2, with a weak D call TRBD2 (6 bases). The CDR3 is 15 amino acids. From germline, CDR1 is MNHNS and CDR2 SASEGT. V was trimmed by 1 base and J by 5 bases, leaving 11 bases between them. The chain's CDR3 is CASSEELAPTGELFF. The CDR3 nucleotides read TGTGCCAGCAGTGAAGAGCTAGCGCCGACCGGGGAGCTGTTTTTT.

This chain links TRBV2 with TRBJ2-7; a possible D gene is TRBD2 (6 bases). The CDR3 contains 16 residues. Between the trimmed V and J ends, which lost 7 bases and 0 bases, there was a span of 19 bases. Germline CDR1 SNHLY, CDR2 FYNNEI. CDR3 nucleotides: TGTGCCAGCAATACCCCGCCTAGCGCGATCTCCTACGAGCAGTACTTC. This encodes CASNTPPSAISYEQYF.

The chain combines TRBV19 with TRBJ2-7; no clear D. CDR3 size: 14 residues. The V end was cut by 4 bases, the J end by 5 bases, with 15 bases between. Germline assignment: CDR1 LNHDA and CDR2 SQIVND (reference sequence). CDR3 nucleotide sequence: TGTGCCAGTAGTAGGCGGAAAGAGGTCCACGAGCAGTACTTC. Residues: CASSRRKEVHEQYF. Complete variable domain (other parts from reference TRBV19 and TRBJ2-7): DGGITQSPKYLFRKEGQNVTLSCEQNLNHDAMYWYRQDPGQGLRLIYYSQIVNDFQKGDIAEGYSVSREKKESFPLTVTSAQKNPTAFYLCASSRRKEVHEQYFGPGTRLTVT.

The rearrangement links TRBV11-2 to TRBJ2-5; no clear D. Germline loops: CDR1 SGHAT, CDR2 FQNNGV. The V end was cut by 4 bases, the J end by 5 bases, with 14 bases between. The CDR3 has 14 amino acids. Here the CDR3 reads CASSSGSPRETQYF. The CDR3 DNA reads TGTGCCAGCAGCTCCGGTTCTCCCCGGGAGACCCAGTACTTC.

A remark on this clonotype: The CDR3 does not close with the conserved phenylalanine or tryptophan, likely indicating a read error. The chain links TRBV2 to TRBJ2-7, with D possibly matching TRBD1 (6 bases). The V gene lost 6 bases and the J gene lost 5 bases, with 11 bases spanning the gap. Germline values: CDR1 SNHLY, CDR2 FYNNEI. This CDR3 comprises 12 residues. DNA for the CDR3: TGTGCCAGCAGGGGGACACTGGACGAGCAGTACCTC. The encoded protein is CASRGTLDEQYL.

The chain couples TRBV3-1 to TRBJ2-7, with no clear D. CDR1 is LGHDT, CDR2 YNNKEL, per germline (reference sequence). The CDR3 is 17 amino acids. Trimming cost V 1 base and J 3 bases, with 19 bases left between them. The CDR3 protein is CASSQAGQDAFIYEQYF. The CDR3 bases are TGTGCCAGCAGCCAAGCCGGTCAGGACGCCTTTATCTACGAGCAGTACTTC.

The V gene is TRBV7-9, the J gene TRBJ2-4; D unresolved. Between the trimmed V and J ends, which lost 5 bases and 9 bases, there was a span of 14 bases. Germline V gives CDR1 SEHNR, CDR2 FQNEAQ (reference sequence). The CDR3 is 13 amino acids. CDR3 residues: CASSPPRGGIQYF. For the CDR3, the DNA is TGTGCCAGCAGCCCCCCCCGCGGCGGCATTCAGTACTTC.

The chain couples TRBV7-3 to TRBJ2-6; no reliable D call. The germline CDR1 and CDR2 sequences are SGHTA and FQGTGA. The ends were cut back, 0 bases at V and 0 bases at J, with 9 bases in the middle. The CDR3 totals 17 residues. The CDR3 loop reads CASSLTAGISGANVLTF. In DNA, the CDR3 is TGTGCCAGCAGCTTAACCGCTGGGATCTCTGGGGCCAACGTCCTGACTTTC. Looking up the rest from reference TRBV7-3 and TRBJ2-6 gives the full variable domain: GAGVSQTPSNKVTEKGKYVELRCDPISGHTALYWYRQSLGQGPEFLIYFQGTGAADDSGLPNDRFFAVRPEGSVSTLKIQRTERGDSAVYLCASSLTAGISGANVLTFGAGSRLTVL.

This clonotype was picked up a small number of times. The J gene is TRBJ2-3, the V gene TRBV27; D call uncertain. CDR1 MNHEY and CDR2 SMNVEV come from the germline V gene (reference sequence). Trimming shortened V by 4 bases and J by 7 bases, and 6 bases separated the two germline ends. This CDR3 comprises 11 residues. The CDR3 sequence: CASSSQNTQYF. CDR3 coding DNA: TGTGCCAGCAGTTCCCAAAATACGCAGTATTTT.

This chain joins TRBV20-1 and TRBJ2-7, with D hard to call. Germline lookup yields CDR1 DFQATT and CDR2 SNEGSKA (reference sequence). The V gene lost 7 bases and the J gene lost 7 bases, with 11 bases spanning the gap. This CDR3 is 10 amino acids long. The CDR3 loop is CSGQDGEQYF. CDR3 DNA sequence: TGCAGTGGGCAGGATGGGGAGCAGTACTTC.

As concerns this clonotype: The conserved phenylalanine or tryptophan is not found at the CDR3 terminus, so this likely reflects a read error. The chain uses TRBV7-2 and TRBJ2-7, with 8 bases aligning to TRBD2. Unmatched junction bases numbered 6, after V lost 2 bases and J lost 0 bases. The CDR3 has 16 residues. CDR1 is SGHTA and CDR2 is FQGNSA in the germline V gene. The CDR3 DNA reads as TGTGCCAGCAGCTTAACCGGTAGCGGGATCTCCTACGAGCAGTACCTC. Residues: CASSLTGSGISYEQYL.

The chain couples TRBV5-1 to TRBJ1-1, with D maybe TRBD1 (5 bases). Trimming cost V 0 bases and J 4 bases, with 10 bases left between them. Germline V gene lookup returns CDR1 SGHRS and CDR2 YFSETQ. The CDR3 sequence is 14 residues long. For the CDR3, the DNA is TGCGCCAGCAGCTTGGCGGGGACGGGCACTGAAGCTTTCTTT. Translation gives CASSLAGTGTEAFF. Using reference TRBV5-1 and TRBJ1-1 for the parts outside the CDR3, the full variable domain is KAGVTQTPRYLIKTRGQQVTLSCSPISGHRSVSWYQQTPGQGLQFLFEYFSETQRNKGNFPGRFSGRQFSNSRSEMNVSTLELGDSALYLCASSLAGTGTEAFFGQGTRLTVV.

The CDR3 loop reads CSVRTSGYNEQFF. In DNA, the CDR3 is TGCAGCGTTAGGACTAGCGGTTACAATGAGCAGTTCTTC. The gene calls are TRBV29-1 and TRBJ2-1; 10 nucleotides agree with TRBD2. This CDR3 contains 13 residues. Trimming at V came to 5 bases and at J to 4 bases, leaving 2 bases not matched to a gene. Germline V CDR1 and CDR2: SQVTM, ANQGSEA.

CDR3 in amino acids: CASSSRGFGADTQYF. For the CDR3, the DNA is TGTGCCAGCAGTTCTAGGGGGTTCGGTGCAGATACGCAGTATTTT. The V call is TRBV27, the J call TRBJ2-3; TRBD1 is a possible D gene (6 bases). The V gene lost 4 bases and the J gene lost 4 bases, with 15 bases spanning the gap. The CDR3 runs to 15 residues. Germline loops: CDR1 MNHEY, CDR2 SMNVEV (reference sequence).

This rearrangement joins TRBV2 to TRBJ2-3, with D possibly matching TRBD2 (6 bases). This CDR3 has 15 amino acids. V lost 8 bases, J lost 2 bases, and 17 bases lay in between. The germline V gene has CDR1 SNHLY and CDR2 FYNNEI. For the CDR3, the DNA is TGTGCCAGCGGCTTAGCGGAAACCTTCACAGATACGCAGTATTTT. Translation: CASGLAETFTDTQYF.

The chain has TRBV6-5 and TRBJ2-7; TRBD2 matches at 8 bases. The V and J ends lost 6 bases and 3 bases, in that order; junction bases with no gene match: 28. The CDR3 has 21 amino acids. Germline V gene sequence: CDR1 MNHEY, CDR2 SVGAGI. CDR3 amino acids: CASSYPIHPPREGQDRYEQYF. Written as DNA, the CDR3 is TGTGCCAGCAGCTACCCGATACATCCCCCCCGGGAGGGCCAAGACCGCTACGAGCAGTACTTC.